The 19 T cell receptor beta chains below were found in one sample sequenced in a study of post-analysis software for immune sequencing data. Study-level points and caveats: When patients were compared with controls, 4 or 5 TRBV segments were more frequent, TRBV5-6, TRBV5-1 and TRBV20-1 among them.

Their target antigens are unknown. cDNA libraries for TCR beta contained unique molecular identifiers. TCRdb re-called the PCR reads through MiXCR, storing one row per CDR3 protein. The repertoire holds hundreds of thousands of distinct CDR3 sequences, with 35% to 40% as singletons. The sample taken for sequencing was blood. The source of these receptors is a girl aged 5-17 years with multiple sclerosis.

This clonotype was detected a few times. The J gene is TRBJ2-1, the V gene TRBV20-1; 9 nucleotides agree with TRBD2. After removal of 0 bases from V and 9 bases from J, the junction contained 9 bases not matched to a gene. The germline CDR1 and CDR2 sequences are DFQATT and SNEGSKA (reference sequence). The CDR3 has 15 residues. The CDR3, as DNA: TGCAGTGCTAGAGATAGGCGGGGGGGCGGCGGTGAGCAGTTCTTC. Translating gives CSARDRRGGGGEQFF.

In this sample, this clonotype turned up many times. The chain recombines TRBV9 with TRBJ2-1, with 8 bases lining up with TRBD2. The germline CDR1 and CDR2 sequences are SGDLS and YYNGEE. The CDR3 has 15 residues. Germline trimming cut 3 bases from V and 2 bases from J; bases unmatched to any gene: 4. The CDR3 nucleotides are TGTGCCAGCAGCGCGGGACTAGGAGCCTACAATGAGCAGTTCTTC. It encodes CASSAGLGAYNEQFF.

This clonotype was detected only once. CDR3 sequence reads: CASSPNRDVGTQYF. The DNA of the CDR3 is TGTGCCAGCTCACCCAACCGGGACGTGGGTACCCAGTACTTC. This sequence joins TRBV18 and TRBJ2-7; D might be TRBD1 or TRBD2, each matching 5 bases. CDR3 size: 14 residues. CDR1 is KGHSH, CDR2 LQKENI, per germline. Trimming cost V 3 bases and J 10 bases, with 19 bases left between them.

A word on this clonotype: Being one base from a much bigger clone, this may be a read error. The chain recombines TRBV19 with TRBJ1-4; maybe TRBD1 (5 bases). This CDR3 comprises 14 residues. V lost 7 bases, J lost 7 bases, and 16 bases lay in between. Germline V gene lookup returns CDR1 LNHDA and CDR2 SQIVND (reference sequence). CDR3 residues: CASNSWTNPEKLFF. The CDR3 nucleotides are TGTGCCAGTAATTCCTGGACAAATCCTGAAAAACTGTTTTTT.

This clonotype occurred many times. The chain has TRBV7-2 and TRBJ1-5; tentative D call: TRBD1 (6 bases). The CDR3 loop spans 15 amino acids. Trimming took 1 base from V and 3 from J, leaving 10 bases between them. Looked up from germline, CDR1 is SGHTA and CDR2 is FQGNSA. The CDR3 nucleotides read TGTGCCAGCAGCTTAGAACAGGGTATCAATCAGCCCCAGCATTTT. Its protein product is CASSLEQGINQPQHF.

This clonotype was counted a few times. This sequence joins TRBV14 and TRBJ2-2; 10 bases line up with TRBD2. The junction had 9 bases not matched to a gene; V was cut back by 0 bases and J by 5 bases. The CDR3 is 18 residues long. Germline CDR1 reads SGHDN; CDR2 reads FVKESK. This CDR3 is CASSQDGLAGVPTGELFF. CDR3 in DNA: TGTGCCAGCAGCCAAGATGGCCTAGCGGGAGTCCCAACCGGGGAGCTGTTTTTT.

The table lists this clonotype with a few counts. A much larger clone differs from this one at a single base, so this may be a read error. The chain carries TRBV12-3 or TRBV12-4 and TRBJ2-3; D unclear. The CDR3 is 12 amino acids. The CDR3 sequence is CASSLQADAQYF. The CDR3 bases are TGTGCCAGCAGTTTGCAGGCAGATGCGCAGTATTTT.

With respect to this clonotype: It may be a read error: a sequence one base away is much more abundant. The V gene is TRBV5-1, the J gene TRBJ1-6, with TRBD1 matching 8 bases. This CDR3 contains 14 residues. Germline V lookup: CDR1 SGHRS, CDR2 YFSETQ. The CDR3 is CASSSGAGGSPPHF. As DNA, the CDR3 is TGCGCCAGCAGCTCTGGGGCAGGGGGCTCACCCCCCCACTTT.

V usage is TRBV20-1 and J usage is TRBJ2-3, with D unclear. CDR3 length equals 15 residues. Trimming stripped 6 bases from V and 1 base from J, with 17 bases between. Germline values: CDR1 DFQATT, CDR2 SNEGSKA (reference sequence). The CDR3 spells CSADGRSSGTDTQYF. CDR3 DNA: TGCAGTGCAGATGGACGGTCCTCTGGCACAGATACGCAGTATTTT.

This chain uses TRBV6-4 with TRBJ2-1, with 10 bases identical to TRBD1. The CDR3 runs to 15 residues. CDR1 is MRHNA and CDR2 is SNTAGT in the germline V gene. Trimming took 0 bases from V and 6 from J; bases not matched to a gene: 2. CDR3 bases: TGTGCCAGCAGTGACTCTCGGACAGGGGGCAATGAGCAGTTCTTC. Protein: CASSDSRTGGNEQFF.

CDR3 loop: CSAGREANYGYTF. For the CDR3, the DNA is TGCAGCGCCGGCCGAGAGGCTAACTATGGCTACACCTTC. This chain links TRBV29-1 with TRBJ1-2; the D is unclear. V lost 7 bases and J lost 0, with 12 bases in between. The CDR3 contains 13 residues. Germline loops: CDR1 SQVTM, CDR2 ANQGSEA.

This clonotype was counted between two and nine times. V usage is TRBV7-3 and J usage is TRBJ2-1, with 13 bases lining up with TRBD2. Trimming removed 4 bases from V and 7 bases from J; junction bases left unmatched: 10. The CDR3 is 17 residues long. The germline V gene encodes CDR1 SGHTA and CDR2 FQGTGA. CDR3 protein: CASSYPPGTSGKNEQFF. The CDR3 DNA follows: TGTGCCAGCAGCTACCCTCCCGGGACTAGCGGGAAGAATGAGCAGTTCTTC.

V gene TRBV5-1 combines with J gene TRBJ1-2; no clear D. This CDR3 contains 16 residues. The ends were cut back, 2 bases at V and 0 bases at J, with 14 bases in the middle. Germline V gives CDR1 SGHRS, CDR2 YFSETQ. CDR3 bases: TGCGCCAGCAGCTTCGGGTTAACCCCTTCTAACTATGGCTACACCTTC. This translates into CASSFGLTPSNYGYTF.

The genes are TRBV20-1 and TRBJ2-5; TRBD1 might be the D (5 bases). The CDR3 runs 13 residues. The ends were cut back, 6 bases at V and 11 bases at J, with 22 bases in the middle. CDR1 DFQATT and CDR2 SNEGSKA come from the germline V gene (reference sequence). The CDR3 is CSADKGVPSQQYF. CDR3 sequence (DNA): TGCAGTGCGGATAAAGGGGTCCCCTCTCAGCAGTACTTC.

The rearrangement uses TRBV5-1 and TRBJ2-7; 11 nucleotides line up with TRBD2. The CDR3 length is 15 residues. In germline, CDR1 is SGHRS, CDR2 YFSETQ. J lost 3 bases, V lost 4 bases, and 6 bases had no gene match. The CDR3 here is CASSDPGLADYEQYF. In DNA form, the CDR3 reads TGCGCCAGCAGCGACCCGGGACTAGCGGACTACGAGCAGTACTTC.

In this sample, this clonotype turned up a few times. This chain uses TRBV6-1 with TRBJ2-7; 9 bases match TRBD1. After removal of 4 bases from V and 7 bases from J, the junction contained 14 bases not matched to a gene. There are 16 residues in the CDR3. Per germline, CDR1 MNHNS and CDR2 SASEGT. CDR3 bases: TGTGCCAGCAGTGTCGCGCGGACAGGGGTAAACAATGAGCAGTACTTC. This codes for CASSVARTGVNNEQYF.

This clonotype was seen at least ten times. The chain employs TRBV5-1 and TRBJ1-5; D remains ambiguous. CDR1 and CDR2 from the germline V gene are SGHRS and YFSETQ. This CDR3 is built from 15 residues. Between the trimmed V and J ends, which lost 2 bases and 2 bases, there was a span of 11 bases. The CDR3 DNA is TGCGCCAGCAGCTTAGAGGGCCGGGGCAATCAGCCCCAGCATTTT. It codes for CASSLEGRGNQPQHF.

This clonotype was observed many times. This chain joins TRBV20-1 and TRBJ2-3; D is unclear. The CDR3 sequence is 13 residues long. V lost 0 bases, J lost 3 bases, and 7 bases lay in between. Germline CDR1 DFQATT, CDR2 SNEGSKA (reference sequence). The CDR3 DNA sequence: TGCAGTGCTAGAGATAGCAGGACAGATACGCAGTATTTT. Translated, it gives CSARDSRTDTQYF.

This clonotype appeared a few times. The J gene is TRBJ2-7, the V gene TRBV20-1; TRBD1 agrees at 7 bases. The end of the DNA aligns better with TRBJ2-4, so the J call may be wrong. CDR1 and CDR2 from the germline V gene are DFQATT and SNEGSKA (reference sequence). This CDR3 contains 14 residues. CDR3 bases: TGCAGTGCTCCCCGGGACAGCGACAAAAACATTCAGTACTTC. Residues: CSAPRDSDKNIQYF.